These T cell receptor beta chains were read from a single sample in a study of blood T cell repertoires in COVID-19. Produced via immunoSEQ multiplex PCR; TCRdb's table is partial and in-frame only. The sample contains under 400,000 clones, about 90% of which appear only once. Sequenced material: PBMCs or T cells enriched from blood (not recorded which). The receptors here all came from a man between 35 and 55 years old in a cohort exposed to, infected with or recovered from COVID-19 (not recorded which). The CDR3 runs from the conserved cysteine through the conserved F or W. Each record gives: J gene, V gene, clone size, D gene, CDR3 length, CDR3 protein, CDR3 DNA. A D gene is named only where the DNA matches it firmly. The size entry is marked missing in some rows and otherwise reads once, few, many or a size class.

j_gene: TRBJ1-2; v_gene: TRBV5-1; abundance: NA; d_gene: TRBD1; len: 14; CDR3aa: CASAGTGSSEGYTF; CDR3nt: TGCGCCAGCGCCGGGACAGGGAGTTCGGAAGGCTACACCTTC
j_gene: TRBJ2-1; v_gene: TRBV9; abundance: NA; d_gene: TRBD2; len: 16; CDR3aa: CASSVALAGGDNEQFF; CDR3nt: TGTGCCAGCAGCGTAGCTCTAGCGGGAGGGGACAATGAGCAGTTCTTC
j_gene: TRBJ1-4; v_gene: TRBV6-5; abundance: NA; d_gene: NA; len: 15; CDR3aa: CASSYRTVRNEKLFF; CDR3nt: TGTGCCAGCAGCTACCGGACAGTGCGGAATGAAAAACTGTTTTTT
j_gene: TRBJ2-3; v_gene: TRBV7-3; abundance: NA; d_gene: NA; len: 14; CDR3aa: CASSLAGSTDTQYF; CDR3nt: TGTGCCAGCAGCTTAGCGGGATCCACAGATACGCAGTATTTT
j_gene: TRBJ1-1; v_gene: TRBV7-9; abundance: once; d_gene: NA; len: 17; CDR3aa: CASSSLLGRLRYTEAFF; CDR3nt: TGTGCCAGCAGCTCACTTTTGGGGAGGCTAAGGTACACTGAAGCTTTCTTT
j_gene: TRBJ2-3; v_gene: TRBV27; abundance: NA; d_gene: TRBD2; len: 13; CDR3aa: CASIGRATDTQYF; CDR3nt: TGTGCCAGCATCGGGAGGGCGACAGATACGCAGTATTTT
j_gene: TRBJ1-1; v_gene: TRBV18; abundance: once; d_gene: TRBD1; len: 15; CDR3aa: CASSPPDRINTEAFF; CDR3nt: TGTGCCAGCTCACCACCGGACAGGATTAACACTGAAGCTTTCTTT
j_gene: TRBJ2-3; v_gene: TRBV2; abundance: NA; d_gene: TRBD2; len: 16; CDR3aa: CASSTPGLAGPDTQYF; CDR3nt: TGTGCCAGCAGTACTCCGGGACTAGCGGGACCAGATACGCAGTATTTT
j_gene: TRBJ2-3; v_gene: TRBV28; abundance: NA; d_gene: TRBD2; len: 16; CDR3aa: CASSPHSGFSTDTQYF; CDR3nt: TGTGCCAGCAGTCCCCATAGCGGGTTTAGCACAGATACGCAGTATTTT
j_gene: TRBJ2-1; v_gene: TRBV6-1; abundance: many; d_gene: NA; len: 14; CDR3aa: CASSEAGQHNEQFF; CDR3nt: TGTGCCAGCAGTGAAGCAGGACAGCACAATGAGCAGTTCTTC
j_gene: TRBJ2-3; v_gene: TRBV5-1; abundance: NA; d_gene: TRBD2; len: 15; CDR3aa: CASRIAGTSGNTQYF; CDR3nt: TGCGCCAGCAGGATCGCCGGGACTAGTGGTAATACGCAGTATTTT
j_gene: TRBJ2-1; v_gene: TRBV2; abundance: NA; d_gene: NA; len: 14; CDR3aa: CASSEYSGAAEQFF; CDR3nt: TGTGCCAGCAGTGAATATTCAGGGGCTGCCGAGCAGTTCTTC
j_gene: TRBJ1-3; v_gene: TRBV15; abundance: NA; d_gene: NA; len: 13; CDR3aa: CATSRAPGDTIYF; CDR3nt: TGTGCCACCAGCAGAGCCCCGGGTGACACCATATATTTT
j_gene: TRBJ2-7; v_gene: TRBV5-1; abundance: once; d_gene: TRBD1; len: 15; CDR3aa: CASSLDSGTGVEQYF; CDR3nt: TGCGCCAGCAGCTTGGACTCCGGGACAGGGGTCGAGCAGTACTTC
j_gene: TRBJ2-1; v_gene: TRBV3-1/TRBV3-2; abundance: once; d_gene: NA; len: 15; CDR3aa: CASSQVSGSPNEQFF; CDR3nt: TGTGCCAGCAGCCAAGTCAGCGGGTCCCCCAATGAGCAGTTCTTC
j_gene: TRBJ2-2; v_gene: TRBV7-9; abundance: NA; d_gene: TRBD2; len: 16; CDR3aa: CASTGKGGSETGELFF; CDR3nt: TGTGCCAGCACCGGGAAAGGCGGGAGCGAGACCGGGGAGCTGTTTTTT
j_gene: TRBJ2-3; v_gene: TRBV6-1; abundance: NA; d_gene: NA; len: 15; CDR3aa: CASSEGQQGRDTQYF; CDR3nt: TGTGCCAGCAGTGAAGGGCAACAGGGGAGGGATACGCAGTATTTT
j_gene: TRBJ2-3; v_gene: TRBV7-9; abundance: NA; d_gene: TRBD2; len: 16; CDR3aa: CASSSGLAQLTDTQYF; CDR3nt: TGTGCCAGCAGCTCGGGACTAGCGCAACTCACAGATACGCAGTATTTT
j_gene: TRBJ2-1; v_gene: TRBV4-1; abundance: NA; d_gene: TRBD2; len: 20; CDR3aa: CASSQGGPTSGQRSYNEQFF; CDR3nt: TGCGCCAGCAGCCAGGGGGGCCCTACTAGCGGGCAACGTTCCTACAATGAGCAGTTCTTC
j_gene: TRBJ2-5; v_gene: TRBV10-1; abundance: NA; d_gene: NA; len: 15; CDR3aa: CASSESKTGQETQYF; CDR3nt: TGCGCCAGCAGTGAGTCGAAGACAGGTCAAGAGACCCAGTACTTC
j_gene: TRBJ2-3; v_gene: TRBV6-6; abundance: NA; d_gene: TRBD2; len: 15; CDR3aa: CASSLLSGSLYTQYF; CDR3nt: TGTGCCAGCAGCCTCCTTAGCGGGAGTTTATATACGCAGTATTTT
j_gene: TRBJ2-1; v_gene: TRBV14; abundance: NA; d_gene: NA; len: 14; CDR3aa: CASSPSAIYNEQFF; CDR3nt: TGTGCCAGCAGCCCTAGCGCGATCTACAATGAGCAGTTCTTC
j_gene: TRBJ2-7; v_gene: TRBV10-2; abundance: once; d_gene: TRBD2; len: 16; CDR3aa: CASSAASSGVSYEQYF; CDR3nt: TGCGCCAGCAGCGCCGCATCTAGCGGGGTCTCCTACGAGCAGTACTTC
j_gene: TRBJ2-4; v_gene: TRBV27; abundance: NA; d_gene: TRBD2; len: 15; CDR3aa: CASSSGTSGSGIQYF; CDR3nt: TGTGCCAGCAGTTCAGGTACTAGCGGGAGCGGCATTCAGTACTTC
j_gene: TRBJ1-2; v_gene: TRBV5-4; abundance: NA; d_gene: NA; len: 15; CDR3aa: CASRQGQTSGYGYTF; CDR3nt: TGTGCCAGCAGGCAAGGACAGACCTCGGGCTATGGCTACACCTTC
j_gene: TRBJ2-2; v_gene: TRBV3-1/TRBV3-2; abundance: NA; d_gene: TRBD2; len: 15; CDR3aa: CASRNGLAGYGELFF; CDR3nt: TGTGCCAGCAGAAACGGACTAGCGGGATACGGGGAGCTGTTTTTT
j_gene: TRBJ2-3; v_gene: TRBV5-1; abundance: NA; d_gene: NA; len: 15; CDR3aa: CASSFRGTPEDTQYF; CDR3nt: TGCGCCAGCAGCTTTCGCGGTACTCCTGAAGATACGCAGTATTTT
j_gene: TRBJ2-2; v_gene: TRBV2; abundance: NA; d_gene: TRBD2; len: 15; CDR3aa: CASSALAENTGELFF; CDR3nt: TGTGCCAGCAGTGCCCTAGCGGAGAACACCGGGGAGCTGTTTTTT
j_gene: TRBJ1-3; v_gene: TRBV7-3; abundance: NA; d_gene: NA; len: 15; CDR3aa: CASSRDQGSGNTIYF; CDR3nt: TGTGCCAGCAGCAGAGACCAGGGCTCTGGAAACACCATATATTTT
j_gene: TRBJ2-7; v_gene: TRBV19; abundance: NA; d_gene: TRBD1; len: 15; CDR3aa: CASSGADRGSYEQYF; CDR3nt: TGTGCCAGTAGTGGGGCGGACAGGGGCTCCTACGAGCAGTACTTC
j_gene: TRBJ2-1; v_gene: TRBV5-5; abundance: NA; d_gene: TRBD1; len: 13; CDR3aa: CASSLLDRETLFF; CDR3nt: TGTGCCAGCAGCTTGCTGGACAGGGAAACTCTGTTCTTC
j_gene: TRBJ2-5; v_gene: TRBV6-1; abundance: once; d_gene: NA; len: 13; CDR3aa: CASSEIYQETQYF; CDR3nt: TGTGCCAGCAGTGAAATCTACCAAGAGACCCAGTACTTC
j_gene: TRBJ1-2; v_gene: TRBV29-1; abundance: NA; d_gene: NA; len: 12; CDR3aa: CSDVGEDYGYTF; CDR3nt: TGCAGCGACGTAGGGGAGGACTATGGCTACACCTTC
j_gene: TRBJ1-1; v_gene: TRBV18; abundance: once; d_gene: NA; len: 16; CDR3aa: CASSPVGTGPNTEAFF; CDR3nt: TGTGCCAGCTCACCAGTGGGAACAGGGCCGAACACTGAAGCTTTCTTT
j_gene: TRBJ2-7; v_gene: TRBV19; abundance: once; d_gene: TRBD1; len: 14; CDR3aa: CASSVGQGEYEQYF; CDR3nt: TGTGCCAGTAGTGTCGGACAGGGGGAGTACGAGCAGTACTTC
j_gene: TRBJ1-2; v_gene: TRBV5-1; abundance: NA; d_gene: TRBD1; len: 13; CDR3aa: CASSIRQGSGYTF; CDR3nt: TGCGCCAGCAGCATACGACAGGGGTCTGGCTACACCTTC
j_gene: TRBJ1-5; v_gene: TRBV3-1/TRBV3-2; abundance: NA; d_gene: NA; len: 14; CDR3aa: CASSHLGGNQPQHF; CDR3nt: TGTGCCAGCAGCCATCTGGGAGGCAATCAGCCCCAGCATTTT
j_gene: TRBJ2-7; v_gene: TRBV19; abundance: medium-sized; d_gene: TRBD1; len: 16; CDR3aa: CASSIVPGQGADEQYF; CDR3nt: TGTGCCAGTAGTATTGTCCCGGGACAGGGGGCGGACGAGCAGTACTTC
j_gene: TRBJ2-7; v_gene: TRBV19; abundance: NA; d_gene: TRBD2; len: 16; CDR3aa: CASSSRSTRGGVEQYF; CDR3nt: TGTGCCAGTAGTAGCAGATCCACCCGGGGGGGGGTCGAGCAGTACTTC
j_gene: TRBJ2-7; v_gene: TRBV10-3; abundance: NA; d_gene: TRBD2; len: 16; CDR3aa: CAIKGTSGKLTYEQYF; CDR3nt: TGTGCCATCAAGGGGACTAGCGGGAAATTAACCTACGAGCAGTACTTC
j_gene: TRBJ1-1; v_gene: TRBV2; abundance: few; d_gene: TRBD1; len: 14; CDR3aa: CASRFTGGSTEAFF; CDR3nt: TGTGCCAGCAGATTCACAGGGGGGAGCACTGAAGCTTTCTTT
j_gene: TRBJ2-7; v_gene: TRBV5-1; abundance: NA; d_gene: NA; len: 13; CDR3aa: CASSTTVSYEQYF; CDR3nt: TGCGCCAGCAGCACGACAGTCTCCTACGAGCAGTACTTC
j_gene: TRBJ2-5; v_gene: TRBV5-8; abundance: NA; d_gene: TRBD1; len: 14; CDR3aa: CASSRGQGAETQYF; CDR3nt: TGTGCCAGCAGCAGGGGACAGGGGGCAGAGACCCAGTACTTC
j_gene: TRBJ1-3; v_gene: TRBV6-5; abundance: few; d_gene: NA; len: 13; CDR3aa: CASSYSDISTIYF; CDR3nt: TGTGCCAGCAGTTACTCTGACATATCCACCATATATTTT
j_gene: TRBJ2-3; v_gene: TRBV11-2; abundance: NA; d_gene: TRBD2; len: 15; CDR3aa: CASSLASGTADTQYF; CDR3nt: TGTGCCAGCAGCTTAGCTAGCGGGACAGCAGATACGCAGTATTTT
j_gene: TRBJ2-1; v_gene: TRBV21-1; abundance: NA; d_gene: NA; len: 14; CDR3aa: CASTTSGIINEQFF; CDR3nt: TGTGCCAGCACGACTAGCGGGATTATCAATGAGCAGTTCTTC
j_gene: TRBJ2-5; v_gene: TRBV27; abundance: NA; d_gene: TRBD1; len: 16; CDR3aa: CASSLRTGGLQETQYF; CDR3nt: TGTGCCAGCAGTTTAAGGACAGGGGGTCTCCAAGAGACCCAGTACTTC
j_gene: TRBJ2-7; v_gene: TRBV27; abundance: NA; d_gene: TRBD1; len: 14; CDR3aa: CASRGGDRFAEQYF; CDR3nt: TGTGCCAGCAGGGGTGGGGACAGGTTCGCCGAGCAGTACTTC
j_gene: TRBJ2-1; v_gene: TRBV10-3; abundance: NA; d_gene: TRBD2; len: 14; CDR3aa: CAIKLAGSYNEQFF; CDR3nt: TGTGCCATCAAGCTAGCGGGGTCCTACAATGAGCAGTTCTTC